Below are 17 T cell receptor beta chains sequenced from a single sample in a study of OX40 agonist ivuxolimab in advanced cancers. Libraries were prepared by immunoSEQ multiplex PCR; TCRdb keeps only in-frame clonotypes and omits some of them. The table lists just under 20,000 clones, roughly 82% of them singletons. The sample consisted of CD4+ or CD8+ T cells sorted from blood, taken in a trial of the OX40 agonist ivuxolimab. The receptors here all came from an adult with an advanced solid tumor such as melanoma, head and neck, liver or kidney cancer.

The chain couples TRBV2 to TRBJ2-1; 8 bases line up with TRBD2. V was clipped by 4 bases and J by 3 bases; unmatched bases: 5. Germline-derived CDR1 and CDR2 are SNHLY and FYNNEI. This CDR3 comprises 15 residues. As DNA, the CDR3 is TGTGCCAGCAGTGTGAATAGCGGGGACTACAATGAGCAGTTCTTC. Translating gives CASSVNSGDYNEQFF. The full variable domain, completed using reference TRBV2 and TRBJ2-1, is EPEVTQTPSHQVTQMGQEVILRCVPISNHLYFYWYRQILGQKVEFLVSFYNNEISEKSEIFDDQFSVERPDGSNFTLKIRSTKLEDSAMYFCASSVNSGDYNEQFFGPGTRLTVL.

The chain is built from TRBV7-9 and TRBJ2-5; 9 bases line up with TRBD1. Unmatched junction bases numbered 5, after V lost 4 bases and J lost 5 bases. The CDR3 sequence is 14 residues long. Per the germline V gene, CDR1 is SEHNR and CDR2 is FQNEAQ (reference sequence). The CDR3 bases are TGTGCCAGCAGCTCAGGACAGGGGCGGGAGACCCAGTACTTC. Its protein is CASSSGQGRETQYF.

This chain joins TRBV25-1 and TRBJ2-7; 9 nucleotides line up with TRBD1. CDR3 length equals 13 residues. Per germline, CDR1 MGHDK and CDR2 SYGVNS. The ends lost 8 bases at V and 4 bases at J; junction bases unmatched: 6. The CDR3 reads CASGDRVRYEQYF. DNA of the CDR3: TGTGCCAGCGGGGACAGGGTCAGGTACGAGCAGTACTTC.

CDR3 region: CASSPPGTGYGYTF. CDR3 in DNA: TGTGCCAGCAGCCCCCCCGGGACAGGGTATGGCTACACCTTC. This chain connects TRBV7-9 to TRBJ1-2; 9 bases are a match to TRBD1. Germline V gene lookup returns CDR1 SEHNR and CDR2 FQNEAQ (reference sequence). Trimming at V came to 5 bases and at J to 5 bases, leaving 6 bases not matched to a gene. The CDR3 consists of 14 residues.

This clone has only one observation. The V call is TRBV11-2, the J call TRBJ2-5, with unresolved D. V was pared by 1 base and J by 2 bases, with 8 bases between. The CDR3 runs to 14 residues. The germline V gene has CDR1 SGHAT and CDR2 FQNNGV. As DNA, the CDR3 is TGTGCCAGCAGCTTAGTGGCGACACAAGAGACCCAGTACTTC. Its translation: CASSLVATQETQYF.

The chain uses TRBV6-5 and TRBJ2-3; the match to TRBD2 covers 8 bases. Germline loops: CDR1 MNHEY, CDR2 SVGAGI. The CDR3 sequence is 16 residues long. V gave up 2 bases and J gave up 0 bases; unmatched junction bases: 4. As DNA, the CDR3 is TGTGCCAGCAGTTACGGTAGCGGGGCTAGCACAGATACGCAGTATTTT. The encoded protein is CASSYGSGASTDTQYF.

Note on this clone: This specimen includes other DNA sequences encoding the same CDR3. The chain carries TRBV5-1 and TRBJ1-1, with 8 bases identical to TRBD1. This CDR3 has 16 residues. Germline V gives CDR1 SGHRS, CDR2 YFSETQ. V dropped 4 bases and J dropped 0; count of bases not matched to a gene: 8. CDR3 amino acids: CASSMDRANMNTEAFF. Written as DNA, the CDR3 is TGCGCCAGCAGCATGGACAGGGCCAACATGAACACTGAAGCTTTCTTT. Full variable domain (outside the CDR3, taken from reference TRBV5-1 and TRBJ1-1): KAGVTQTPRYLIKTRGQQVTLSCSPISGHRSVSWYQQTPGQGLQFLFEYFSETQRNKGNFPGRFSGRQFSNSRSEMNVSTLELGDSALYLCASSMDRANMNTEAFFGQGTRLTVV.

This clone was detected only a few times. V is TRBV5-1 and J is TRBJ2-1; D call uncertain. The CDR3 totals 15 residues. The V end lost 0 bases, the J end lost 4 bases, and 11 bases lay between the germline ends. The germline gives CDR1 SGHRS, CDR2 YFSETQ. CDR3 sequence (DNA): TGCGCCAGCAGCTTGGGTCTGCAACTGTACAATGAGCAGTTCTTC. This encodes CASSLGLQLYNEQFF.

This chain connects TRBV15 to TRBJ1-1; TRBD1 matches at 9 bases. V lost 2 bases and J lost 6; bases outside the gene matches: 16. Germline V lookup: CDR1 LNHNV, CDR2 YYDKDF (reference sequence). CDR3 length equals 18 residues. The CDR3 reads CATSRIRPGQGERAEAFF. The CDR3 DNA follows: TGTGCCACCAGCAGAATTCGCCCGGGACAGGGTGAGAGGGCTGAAGCTTTCTTT.

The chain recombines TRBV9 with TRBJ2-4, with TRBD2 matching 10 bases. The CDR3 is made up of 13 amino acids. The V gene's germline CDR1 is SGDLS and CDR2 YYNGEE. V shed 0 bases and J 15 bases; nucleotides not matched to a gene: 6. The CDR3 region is CASSVGPAGGRYF. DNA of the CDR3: TGTGCCAGCAGCGTAGGCCCAGCGGGGGGGCGGTACTTC.

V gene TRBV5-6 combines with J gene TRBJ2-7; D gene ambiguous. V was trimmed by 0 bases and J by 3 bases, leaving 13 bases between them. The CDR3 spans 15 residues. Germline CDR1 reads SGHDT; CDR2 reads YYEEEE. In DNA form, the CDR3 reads TGTGCCAGCAGCTTGGATTGGACGCCGGGCTACGAGCAGTACTTC. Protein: CASSLDWTPGYEQYF.

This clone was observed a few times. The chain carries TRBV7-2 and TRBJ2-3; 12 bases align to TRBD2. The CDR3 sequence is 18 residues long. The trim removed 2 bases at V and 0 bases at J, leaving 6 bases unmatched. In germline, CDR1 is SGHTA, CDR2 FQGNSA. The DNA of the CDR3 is TGTGCCAGCAGCTTAACTTCTAGCGGGGGGGCTAGCACAGATACGCAGTATTTT. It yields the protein CASSLTSSGGASTDTQYF.

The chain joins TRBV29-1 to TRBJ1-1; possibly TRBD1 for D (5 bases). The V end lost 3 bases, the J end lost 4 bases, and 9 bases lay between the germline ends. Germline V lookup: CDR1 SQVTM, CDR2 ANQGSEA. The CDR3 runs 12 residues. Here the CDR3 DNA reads TGCAGCGTTGAGGGGGTGGGCACTGAAGCTTTCTTT. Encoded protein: CSVEGVGTEAFF.

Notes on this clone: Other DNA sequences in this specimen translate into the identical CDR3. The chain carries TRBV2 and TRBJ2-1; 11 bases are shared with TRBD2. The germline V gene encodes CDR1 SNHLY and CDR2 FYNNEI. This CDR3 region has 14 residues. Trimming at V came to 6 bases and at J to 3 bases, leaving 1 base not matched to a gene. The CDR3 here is CASRGLADYNEQFF. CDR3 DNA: TGTGCCAGCAGGGGACTAGCGGACTACAATGAGCAGTTCTTC.

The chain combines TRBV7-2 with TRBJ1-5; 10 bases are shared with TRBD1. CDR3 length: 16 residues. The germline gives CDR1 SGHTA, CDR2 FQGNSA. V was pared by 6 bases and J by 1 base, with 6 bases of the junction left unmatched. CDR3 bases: TGTGCCAGCAGGTCTCCGGGACAGGGGAGCAATCAGCCCCAGCATTTT. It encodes CASRSPGQGSNQPQHF.

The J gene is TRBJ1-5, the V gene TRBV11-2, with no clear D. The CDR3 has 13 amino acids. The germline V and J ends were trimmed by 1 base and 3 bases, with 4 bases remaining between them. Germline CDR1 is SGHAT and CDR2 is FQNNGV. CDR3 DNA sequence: TGTGCCAGCAGCTTAGGTCCCAATCAGCCCCAGCATTTT. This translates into CASSLGPNQPQHF.

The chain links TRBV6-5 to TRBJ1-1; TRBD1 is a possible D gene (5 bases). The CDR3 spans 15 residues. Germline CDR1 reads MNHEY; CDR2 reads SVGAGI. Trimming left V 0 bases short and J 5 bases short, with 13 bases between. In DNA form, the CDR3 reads TGTGCCAGCAGTTACTCTCCGGGGGATTGGACTGAAGCTTTCTTT. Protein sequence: CASSYSPGDWTEAFF.